The clone carrying this T cell receptor (beta chain) came up a few times. Its specificity is unknown. The data originate from a study of relationships among human T cell subsets. Study-wide findings and caveats: Some CD4+CD8+ double-positive cells may remain after bead sorting. The seven subsets showed no significant differences in gene usage or CDR3 length. Regulatory and Th2 subsets had few clones over 100 reads, unlike CD8+ cytotoxic cells. Th1, Th2 and regulatory subsets overlapped substantially in CDR3 sequences.

After CD25, CD56 and CD294 bead selections, the flow-through was collected as Th1 cells. This CDR3 is 13 amino acids long. The V gene lost 5 bases and the J gene lost 7 bases, with 13 bases spanning the gap. From germline, CDR1 is SGHNT and CDR2 YENEEA. From mRNA, alpha and beta CDR3 regions were amplified using semiquantitative ARM-PCR. ARM-PCR used tagged nested gene-specific primers, then communal superprimers for exponential amplification. TCRdb recomputed calls from the multiplex PCR reads with MiXCR, one row per CDR3 protein. This sample has 13,000 or so distinct CDR3 sequences, with around 64% found just once.

The sample taken for sequencing was CD4+ Th1 cells sorted from blood. The sequence came from a middle-aged man in good health. This rearrangement joins TRBV11-3 to TRBJ2-3; D gene uncertain. The CDR3 loop is CASSHNLGNTQYF. The CDR3 region has the DNA TGTGCCAGCAGCCACAACCTAGGAAATACGCAGTATTTT. Variable domain in full (rest from reference TRBV11-3 and TRBJ2-3): EAGVVQSPRYKIIEKKQPVAFWCNPISGHNTLYWYLQNLGQGPELLIRYENEEAVDDSQLPKDRFSAERLKGVDSTLKIQPAELGDSAVYLCASSHNLGNTQYFGPGTRLTVL.